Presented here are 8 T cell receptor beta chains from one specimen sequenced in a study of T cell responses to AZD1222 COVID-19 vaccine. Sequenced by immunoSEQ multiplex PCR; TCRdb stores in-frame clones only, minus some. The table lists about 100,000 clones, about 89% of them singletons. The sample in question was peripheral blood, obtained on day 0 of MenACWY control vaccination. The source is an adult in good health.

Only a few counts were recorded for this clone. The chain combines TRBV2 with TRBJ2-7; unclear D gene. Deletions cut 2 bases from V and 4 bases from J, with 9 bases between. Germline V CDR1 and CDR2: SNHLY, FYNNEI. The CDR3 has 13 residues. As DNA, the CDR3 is TGTGCCAGCAGTGAATTATGGCAATACGAGCAGTACTTC. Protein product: CASSELWQYEQYF.

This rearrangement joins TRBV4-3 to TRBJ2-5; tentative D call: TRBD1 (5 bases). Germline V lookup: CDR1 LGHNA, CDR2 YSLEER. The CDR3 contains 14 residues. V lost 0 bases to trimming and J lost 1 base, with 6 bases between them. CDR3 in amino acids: CASSQDQGQETQYF. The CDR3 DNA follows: TGCGCCAGCAGCCAAGATCAGGGCCAAGAGACCCAGTACTTC.

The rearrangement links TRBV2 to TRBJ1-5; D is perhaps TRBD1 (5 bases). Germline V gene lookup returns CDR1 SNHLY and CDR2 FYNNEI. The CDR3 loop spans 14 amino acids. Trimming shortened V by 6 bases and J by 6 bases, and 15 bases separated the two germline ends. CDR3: CASSQTGGVQPQHF. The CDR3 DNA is TGTGCCAGCAGCCAAACCGGAGGGGTTCAGCCCCAGCATTTT.

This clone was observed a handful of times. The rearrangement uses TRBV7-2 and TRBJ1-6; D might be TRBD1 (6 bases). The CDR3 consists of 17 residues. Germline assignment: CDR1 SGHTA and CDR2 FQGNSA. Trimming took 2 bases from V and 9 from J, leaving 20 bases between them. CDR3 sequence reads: CASSLLGGGRLSSPLHF. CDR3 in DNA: TGTGCCAGCAGCTTATTAGGGGGTGGACGGCTCTCTTCACCCCTCCACTTT. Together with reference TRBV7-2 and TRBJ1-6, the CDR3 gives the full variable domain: GAGVSQSPSNKVTEKGKDVELRCDPISGHTALYWYRQSLGQGLEFLIYFQGNSAPDKSGLPSDRFSAERTGGSVSTLTIQRTQQEDSAVYLCASSLLGGGRLSSPLHFGNGTRLTVT.

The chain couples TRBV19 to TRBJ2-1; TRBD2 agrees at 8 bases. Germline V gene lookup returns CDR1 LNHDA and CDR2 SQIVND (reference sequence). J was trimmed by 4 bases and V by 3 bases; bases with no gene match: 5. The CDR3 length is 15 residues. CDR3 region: CASSIGTGGYNEQFF. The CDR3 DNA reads TGTGCCAGTAGTATTGGAACGGGAGGGTACAATGAGCAGTTCTTC.

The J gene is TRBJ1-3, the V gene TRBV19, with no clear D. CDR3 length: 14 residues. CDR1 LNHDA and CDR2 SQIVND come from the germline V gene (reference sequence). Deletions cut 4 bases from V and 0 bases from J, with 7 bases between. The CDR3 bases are TGTGCCAGTAGTAAAGGGCACTCTGGAAACACCATATATTTT. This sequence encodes CASSKGHSGNTIYF.

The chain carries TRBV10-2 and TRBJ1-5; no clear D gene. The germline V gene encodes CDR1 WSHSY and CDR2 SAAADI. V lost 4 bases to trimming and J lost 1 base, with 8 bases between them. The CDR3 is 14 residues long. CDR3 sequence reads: CASSGQASNQPQHF. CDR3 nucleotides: TGCGCCAGCAGTGGTCAGGCCAGCAATCAGCCCCAGCATTTT.

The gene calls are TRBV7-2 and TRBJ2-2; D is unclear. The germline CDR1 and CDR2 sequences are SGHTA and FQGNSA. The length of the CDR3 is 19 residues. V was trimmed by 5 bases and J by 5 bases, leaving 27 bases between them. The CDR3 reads CASSPFRPGLTVGTGELFF. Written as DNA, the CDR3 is TGTGCCAGCAGCCCATTCCGTCCCGGGCTTACTGTGGGGACCGGGGAGCTGTTTTTT.